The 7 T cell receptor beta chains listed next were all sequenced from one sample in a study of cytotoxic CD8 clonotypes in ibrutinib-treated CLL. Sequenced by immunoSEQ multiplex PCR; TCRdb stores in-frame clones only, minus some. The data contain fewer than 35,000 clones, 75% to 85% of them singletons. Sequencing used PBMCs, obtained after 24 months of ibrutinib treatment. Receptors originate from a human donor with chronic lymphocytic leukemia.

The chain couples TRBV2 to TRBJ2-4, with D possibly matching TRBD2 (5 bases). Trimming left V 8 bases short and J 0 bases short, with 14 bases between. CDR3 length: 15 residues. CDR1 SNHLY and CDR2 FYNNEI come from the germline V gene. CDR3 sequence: CASWKGGGAKNIQYF. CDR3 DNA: TGTGCCAGCTGGAAGGGTGGAGGAGCCAAAAACATTCAGTACTTC.

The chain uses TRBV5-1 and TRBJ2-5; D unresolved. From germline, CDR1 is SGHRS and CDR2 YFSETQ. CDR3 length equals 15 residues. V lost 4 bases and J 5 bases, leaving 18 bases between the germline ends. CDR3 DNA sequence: TGCGCCAGCAGCCCAACCGACCCCAAGAGGGAGACCCAGTACTTC. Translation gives CASSPTDPKRETQYF.

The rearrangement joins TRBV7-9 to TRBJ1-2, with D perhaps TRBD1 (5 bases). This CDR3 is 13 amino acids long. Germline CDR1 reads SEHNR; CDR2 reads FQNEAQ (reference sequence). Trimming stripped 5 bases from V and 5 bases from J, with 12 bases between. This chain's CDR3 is CASSPGHTYGYTF. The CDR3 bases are TGTGCCAGCAGCCCCGGACATACATATGGCTACACCTTC. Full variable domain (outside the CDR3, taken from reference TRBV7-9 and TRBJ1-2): DTGVSQNPRHKITKRGQNVTFRCDPISEHNRLYWYRQTLGQGPEFLTYFQNEAQLEKSRLLSDRFSAERPKGSFSTLEIQRTEQGDSAMYLCASSPGHTYGYTFGSGTRLTVV.

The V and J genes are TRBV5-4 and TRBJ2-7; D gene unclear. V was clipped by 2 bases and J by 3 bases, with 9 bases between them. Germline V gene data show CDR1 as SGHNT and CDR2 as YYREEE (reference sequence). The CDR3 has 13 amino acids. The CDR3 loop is CASSLANYYEQYF. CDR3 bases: TGTGCCAGCAGCTTAGCTAACTACTACGAGCAGTACTTC.

The CDR3: CASSERVSVDNSPLHF. CDR3 sequence (DNA): TGTGCCAGCAGCGAGAGGGTTTCTGTAGATAATTCACCCCTCCACTTT. V is TRBV9 and J is TRBJ1-6; D remains ambiguous. The CDR3 is made up of 16 amino acids. CDR1 and CDR2 (germline): SGDLS, YYNGEE. The V gene lost 3 bases and the J gene lost 5 bases, with 15 bases spanning the gap.

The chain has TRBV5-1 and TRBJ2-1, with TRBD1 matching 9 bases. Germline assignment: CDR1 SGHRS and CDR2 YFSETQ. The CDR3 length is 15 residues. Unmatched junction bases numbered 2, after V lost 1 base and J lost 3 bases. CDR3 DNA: TGCGCCAGCAGCTTGAGACAGGGGGTCTACAATGAGCAGTTCTTC. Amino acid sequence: CASSLRQGVYNEQFF.

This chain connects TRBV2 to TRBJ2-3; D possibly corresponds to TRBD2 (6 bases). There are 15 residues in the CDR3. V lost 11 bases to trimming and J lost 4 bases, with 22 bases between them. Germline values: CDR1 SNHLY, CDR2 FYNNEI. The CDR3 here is CALSLSLAGSDTQYF. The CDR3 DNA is TGTGCCTTATCTTTGTCACTAGCCGGCTCAGATACGCAGTATTTT.